Each of the 29 T cell receptor beta chains below was sequenced from the same sample in a study of PD-L1 blockade in urothelial cancer. The method was immunoSEQ multiplex PCR; TCRdb's version includes in-frame clones alone and lacks a portion of them. This table has about 63,000 clones, roughly 81% appearing once. Indicated time point: pretreatment peripheral blood. Sequences were derived from PBMCs, sampled around atezolizumab (anti-PD-L1) treatment. The receptors originated from a man between 65 and 85 years old with urothelial cancer.

The chain employs TRBV5-1 and TRBJ2-3; the match to TRBD2 covers 15 bases. Germline-derived CDR1 and CDR2 are SGHRS and YFSETQ. The junction had 10 bases not matched to a gene; V was cut back by 2 bases and J by 6 bases. This CDR3 spans 18 amino acids. CDR3 DNA: TGCGCCAGCAGCTTTGGACTAGCGGGGGGGCGAGTCGCGGATACGCAGTATTTT. This codes for CASSFGLAGGRVADTQYF.

This clone was counted once. The chain combines TRBV20-1 with TRBJ2-3; D possibly corresponds to TRBD1 (6 bases). Germline CDR1 and CDR2: DFQATT and SNEGSKA (reference sequence). CDR3 length equals 11 residues. CDR3 sequence reads: CSSGDTDTQYF. For the CDR3, the DNA is TGCAGCTCAGGGGACACAGATACGCAGTATTTT.

The rearrangement links TRBV9 to TRBJ2-7; TRBD2 matches at 8 bases. The CDR3 totals 16 residues. The germline CDR1 and CDR2 sequences are SGDLS and YYNGEE. J was trimmed by 3 bases and V by 0 bases; bases with no gene match: 8. The CDR3 DNA reads as TGTGCCAGCAGCGTAGATGGGGCGGGAGGCCGCTACGAGCAGTACTTC. Its translation is CASSVDGAGGRYEQYF.

The chain combines TRBV5-6 with TRBJ1-3; D not resolved. Germline assignment: CDR1 SGHDT and CDR2 YYEEEE. The CDR3 length is 15 residues. The V and J ends lost 1 base and 0 bases respectively, with 8 bases between them. The CDR3 is CASSLWAFSGNTIYF. The DNA for the CDR3 is TGTGCCAGCAGCTTGTGGGCATTCTCTGGAAACACCATATATTTT.

The V and J genes are TRBV5-1 and TRBJ1-1; 7 nucleotides agree with TRBD1. This CDR3 contains 12 residues. CDR1 SGHRS and CDR2 YFSETQ come from the germline V gene. V gave up 4 bases and J gave up 4 bases; unmatched junction bases: 1. The CDR3 protein is CASSQGGTEAFF. The CDR3 bases are TGCGCCAGCAGCCAGGGGGGCACTGAAGCTTTCTTT.

This chain joins TRBV11-2 and TRBJ1-3; TRBD1 matches 10 bases. The V gene's germline CDR1 is SGHAT and CDR2 FQNNGV. V shed 5 bases and J 1 base; nucleotides not matched to a gene: 5. This CDR3 comprises 16 residues. CDR3 in amino acids: CASSPRTGGSGNTIYF. The CDR3 region has the DNA TGTGCCAGCAGCCCCCGGACAGGGGGGTCTGGAAACACCATATATTTT.

The rearrangement joins TRBV11-1 to TRBJ2-3, with D maybe TRBD2 (7 bases). This CDR3 is built from 16 residues. CDR1 is SGHAT, CDR2 FQDESV, per germline (reference sequence). The germline V and J ends were trimmed by 4 bases and 0 bases, with 14 bases remaining between them. The CDR3 sequence is CASSSWGRESTDTQYF. As DNA, the CDR3 is TGTGCCAGCAGCTCCTGGGGGCGGGAGAGCACAGATACGCAGTATTTT.

This rearrangement joins TRBV11-2 to TRBJ2-5; possibly TRBD2 for D (6 bases). The CDR3 has 16 residues. Trimming pared 3 bases from V and 5 bases from J, leaving 19 bases between. Germline V gene data show CDR1 as SGHAT and CDR2 as FQNNGV. Here the CDR3 DNA reads TGTGCCAGCAGCTTCGGGGACTTTGGGGCTAGGGAGACCCAGTACTTC. This translates into CASSFGDFGARETQYF.

This clone was seen a handful of times. The V call is TRBV2, the J call TRBJ1-2; D is possibly TRBD1 (6 bases). CDR3 size: 15 residues. Trimming stripped 4 bases from V and 8 bases from J, with 20 bases between. From germline, CDR1 is SNHLY and CDR2 FYNNEI. The CDR3 region has the DNA TGTGCCAGCAGTGGGACCCGGGACACCGCCGTGGGCTACACCTTC. It encodes CASSGTRDTAVGYTF.

This clone was picked up one time. The CDR3 coding sequence is TGTGCCAGCAGCACATCCAGGGGCACTGAAGCTTTCTTT. The encoded protein is CASSTSRGTEAFF. This rearrangement joins TRBV11-2 to TRBJ1-1, with TRBD1 as a possible D gene (6 bases). CDR1 is SGHAT, CDR2 FQNNGV, per germline. The CDR3 has 13 amino acids. Deletions cut 5 bases from V and 4 bases from J, with 11 bases between. The full variable domain, rest sourced from reference TRBV11-2 and TRBJ1-1, is EAGVAQSPRYKIIEKRQSVAFWCNPISGHATLYWYQQILGQGPKLLIQFQNNGVVDDSQLPKDRFSAERLKGVDSTLKIQPAKLEDSAVYLCASSTSRGTEAFFGQGTRLTVV.

The chain is built from TRBV4-1 and TRBJ2-3; D is perhaps TRBD1 (6 bases). Germline lookup yields CDR1 MGHRA and CDR2 YSYEKL. The CDR3 length is 16 residues. V lost 0 bases to trimming and J lost 5 bases, with 15 bases between them. The DNA for the CDR3 is TGCGCCAGCAGCCAAGATTTGTGGACAGAAGGAGATACGCAGTATTTT. It specifies CASSQDLWTEGDTQYF.

The V call is TRBV10-3, the J call TRBJ2-1; 8 nucleotides line up with TRBD2. With 0 bases clipped from V and 5 bases from J, the junction kept 6 bases outside the gene matches. The CDR3 is 16 residues long. Per the germline V gene, CDR1 is ENHRY and CDR2 is SYGVKD. The DNA for the CDR3 is TGTGCCATCAGTGAGTCACCGGGGGGGCCGGACAATGAGCAGTTCTTC. Protein: CAISESPGGPDNEQFF.

The chain has TRBV11-3 and TRBJ2-2, with 7 bases aligning to TRBD1. The CDR3 runs 14 residues. Germline lookup yields CDR1 SGHNT and CDR2 YENEEA. Trimming removed 8 bases from V and 1 base from J; junction bases left unmatched: 4. CDR3 in amino acids: CASGDSRNTGELFF. The CDR3 region has the DNA TGTGCCAGCGGGGACAGCCGGAACACCGGGGAGCTGTTTTTT.

The CDR3 here is CASSLGDSLNEKLFF. The CDR3 nucleotides are TGCGCCAGCAGCTTGGGGGACAGTCTTAATGAAAAACTGTTTTTT. The chain carries TRBV5-1 and TRBJ1-4, with 7 bases lining up with TRBD1. Trimming at V came to 0 bases and at J to 4 bases, leaving 3 bases not matched to a gene. This CDR3 spans 15 amino acids. Germline V lookup: CDR1 SGHRS, CDR2 YFSETQ.

This clone was counted a few times. This rearrangement joins TRBV9 to TRBJ1-6; 7 nucleotides align to TRBD1. The V and J ends lost 3 bases and 9 bases, in that order; junction bases with no gene match: 6. This CDR3 is built from 14 residues. Germline CDR1 is SGDLS and CDR2 is YYNGEE. The CDR3 reads CASSARQGTSPLHF. CDR3 in DNA: TGTGCCAGCAGCGCCAGACAGGGAACTTCACCCCTCCACTTT.

The chain links TRBV6-1 to TRBJ1-1, with a weak D call TRBD1 (6 bases). V shed 3 bases and J shed 2 bases, with 13 bases lying between them. The CDR3 has 15 residues. Germline V lookup: CDR1 MNHNS, CDR2 SASEGT. This CDR3 reads CASSDGGRGNTEAFF. As DNA, the CDR3 is TGTGCCAGCAGTGACGGAGGCAGGGGAAACACTGAAGCTTTCTTT.

This sequence joins TRBV7-9 and TRBJ1-2, with 9 nucleotides matching TRBD1. V shed 5 bases, J shed 5 bases, and the junction held 12 bases outside the gene matches. CDR1 and CDR2 from the germline V gene are SEHNR and FQNEAQ (reference sequence). The CDR3 is 16 amino acids. CDR3 sequence reads: CASSHTRDREVYGYTF. DNA of the CDR3: TGTGCCAGCAGCCACACCCGGGACAGGGAAGTATATGGCTACACCTTC.

This chain uses TRBV7-9 with TRBJ2-1; perhaps TRBD2 as D (7 bases). The CDR3 consists of 11 residues. CDR1 is SEHNR and CDR2 is FQNEAQ in the germline V gene (reference sequence). V was pared by 7 bases and J by 9 bases, with 10 bases between. CDR3 DNA: TGTGCCAGCACTCGGGGGGCTGAGCAGTTCTTC. This encodes CASTRGAEQFF.

V and J are TRBV11-3 and TRBJ2-7; 9 bases fit TRBD1. This CDR3 has 16 residues. Germline V CDR1 and CDR2: SGHNT, YENEEA. After removal of 1 base from V and 1 base from J, the junction contained 5 bases not matched to a gene. The CDR3 coding sequence is TGTGCCAGCAGCTTAGGGTTAGGGACAGGGTCCTACGAGCAGTACTTC. It codes for CASSLGLGTGSYEQYF.

V is TRBV7-8 and J is TRBJ2-7; the D gene is possibly TRBD1 (5 bases). Trimming took off 3 bases at V and 3 bases at J, with 6 bases between the two ends. Germline CDR1 is SGHVS and CDR2 is FQNEAQ. The CDR3 runs 12 residues. CDR3 bases: TGTGCCAGCAGCTTTGACAGCTACGAGCAGTACTTC. Encoded protein: CASSFDSYEQYF. Filled out from reference TRBV7-8 and TRBJ2-7, the complete variable domain reads GAGVSQSPRYKVAKRGQDVALRCDPISGHVSLFWYQQALGQGPEFLTYFQNEAQLDKSGLPSDRFFAERPEGSVSTLKIQRTQQEDSAVYLCASSFDSYEQYFGPGTRLTVT.

A few counts support this clone. The chain's CDR3 is CAWSVLGRGNEQFF. CDR3 sequence (DNA): TGTGCCTGGAGTGTACTCGGGAGGGGCAATGAGCAGTTCTTC. The J gene is TRBJ2-1, the V gene TRBV30, with 8 bases identical to TRBD2. There are 14 residues in the CDR3. The germline V gene encodes CDR1 GTSNPN and CDR2 SVGIG (reference sequence). Trimming removed 0 bases from V and 6 bases from J; junction bases left unmatched: 4. The full variable domain, in which reference TRBV30 and TRBJ2-1 provide the parts outside the CDR3, is SQTIHQWPATLVQPVGSPLSLECTVEGTSNPNLYWYRQAAGRGLQLLFYSVGIGQISSEVPQNLSASRPQDRQFILSSKKLLLSDSGFYLCAWSVLGRGNEQFFGPGTRLTVL.

This sequence joins TRBV6-5 and TRBJ1-2, with 11 bases matching TRBD1. CDR3 length: 16 residues. With 0 bases clipped from V and 7 bases from J, the junction kept 7 bases outside the gene matches. Germline CDR1 MNHEY, CDR2 SVGAGI. CDR3 sequence: CASSYSGGQGAGGYTF. In nucleotides, the CDR3 is TGTGCCAGCAGTTACTCGGGCGGACAGGGGGCGGGTGGCTACACCTTC.

Here the CDR3 DNA reads TGTGCCAGCAGCCTGACAGTTCCCTACGAGCAGTACTTC. Residues: CASSLTVPYEQYF. The rearrangement uses TRBV6-5 and TRBJ2-7, with D possibly TRBD1 on 5 matching bases. V gave up 6 bases and J gave up 2 bases, with 11 bases separating them. The CDR3 contains 13 residues. Germline V gene data show CDR1 as MNHEY and CDR2 as SVGAGI.

V usage is TRBV5-4 and J usage is TRBJ1-6; 8 nucleotides line up with TRBD1. The CDR3 length is 14 residues. Germline CDR1 is SGHNT and CDR2 is YYREEE (reference sequence). The ends lost 1 base at V and 7 bases at J; junction bases unmatched: 1. CDR3 bases: TGTGCCAGCAGCTTGCAGGGGGCGAATTCACCCCTCCACTTT. As protein: CASSLQGANSPLHF.

The chain joins TRBV6-5 to TRBJ2-6; D gene unclear. Looked up from germline, CDR1 is MNHEY and CDR2 is SVGAGI. There are 15 residues in the CDR3. V was pared by 5 bases and J by 0 bases, with 8 bases between. The CDR3 region has the DNA TGTGCCAGCAGTCCCTTTTACTCTGGGGCCAACGTCCTGACTTTC. It is translated as CASSPFYSGANVLTF.

This chain links TRBV2 with TRBJ1-1; possible D gene TRBD1, 5 bases. Per the germline V gene, CDR1 is SNHLY and CDR2 is FYNNEI. This CDR3 has 13 amino acids. Trimming stripped 4 bases from V and 4 bases from J, with 10 bases between. The CDR3 region has the DNA TGTGCCAGCAGTGCAGACGGGGGCACTGAAGCTTTCTTT. This translates into CASSADGGTEAFF.

This clone occurred once. The chain carries TRBV6-1 and TRBJ2-7, with 13 bases fitting TRBD2. The CDR3 loop spans 15 amino acids. Trimming cost V 4 bases and J 5 bases; bases outside gene matches: 5. The germline V gene encodes CDR1 MNHNS and CDR2 SASEGT. CDR3 DNA: TGTGCCAGCAGTGGACTAGCGGGAGGTTTCGACGAGCAGTACTTC. This translates into CASSGLAGGFDEQYF.

The chain has TRBV7-9 and TRBJ1-1; D remains ambiguous. Germline lookup yields CDR1 SEHNR and CDR2 FQNEAQ (reference sequence). The V end was cut by 8 bases, the J end by 8 bases, with 15 bases between. This CDR3 is built from 12 residues. The CDR3 DNA is TGTGCCAGCGCTAGGGAGGCGCGGGAAGCTTTCTTT. It is translated as CASAREAREAFF.

The gene calls are TRBV30 and TRBJ1-1; D is unresolved. V lost 0 bases and J lost 5, with 10 bases in between. This CDR3 is built from 13 residues. Germline CDR1 GTSNPN, CDR2 SVGIG (reference sequence). CDR3 sequence reads: CAWSVRRNTEAFF. The CDR3 DNA follows: TGTGCCTGGAGTGTACGGAGAAATACTGAAGCTTTCTTT.